One and the same sample provided the 20 T cell receptor beta chains below, sequenced in a study of T-cell memory formation after mild COVID-19. One entry per CDR3 protein results from TCRdb running MiXCR on the 5' RACE reads. This table holds fewer than 350,000 distinct CDR3 sequences, under 20% found once. The sequencing sample was made of PBMCs or a T cell subset sorted from them (not recorded which). Receptor source: a man between 18 and 29 years old who had mild COVID-19 (a few samples of this study predate the infection). Cell type and time point are not known.

The chain employs TRBV28 and TRBJ2-2; 9 nucleotides align to TRBD2. After removal of 4 bases from V and 4 bases from J, the junction contained 10 bases not matched to a gene. There are 17 residues in the CDR3. Per germline, CDR1 MDHEN and CDR2 SYDVKM. CDR3 protein: CASSSPGVAGATGELFF. Here the CDR3 DNA reads TGTGCCAGCAGTTCTCCCGGGGTAGCGGGGGCCACCGGGGAGCTGTTTTTT.

V gene TRBV28 combines with J gene TRBJ2-1, with TRBD2 identical over 12 bases. In germline, CDR1 is MDHEN, CDR2 SYDVKM. The J segment lost 8 bases and the V segment lost 6 bases, leaving 5 bases of the junction unmatched. The CDR3 loop spans 14 amino acids. The CDR3 nucleotides read TGTGCCAGCAGCACTAGCGGGGGGTTAGATGAGCAGTTCTTC. Translating gives CASSTSGGLDEQFF.

Note on this clonotype: Its ends do not fully match the called genes, so a read error is possible. CDR3 region: CYRGEETQYF. The CDR3 nucleotides are TGCTACAGGGGCGAAGAGACCCAGTACTTC. The rearrangement links TRBV9 to TRBJ2-5; 7 bases line up with TRBD1. The CDR3 runs to 10 residues. Germline values: CDR1 SGDLS, CDR2 YYNGEE.

The V call is TRBV12-3 or TRBV12-4, the J call TRBJ2-7; TRBD2 might be the D (5 bases). The CDR3 is 11 residues long. Here the CDR3 DNA reads TGTGCATCGGGGAACTCCTACGAGCAGTACTTC. Protein: CASGNSYEQYF.

In its sample, this clonotype was seen many times. The chain links TRBV9 to TRBJ1-6, with D possibly being TRBD1 (5 bases). The germline V and J ends were trimmed by 3 bases and 10 bases, with 20 bases remaining between them. The CDR3 is made up of 16 amino acids. In germline, CDR1 is SGDLS, CDR2 YYNGEE. The CDR3 reads CASSAATGGSGSPLHF. CDR3 nucleotide sequence: TGTGCCAGCAGCGCTGCAACAGGAGGCTCAGGATCACCCCTCCACTTT.

This clonotype was seen more than once but under ten times. This chain links TRBV30 with TRBJ2-3; D gene unclear. This CDR3 has 15 residues. With 3 bases removed from V and 1 base from J, the gap between germline ends came to 14 bases. Per the germline V gene, CDR1 is GTSNPN and CDR2 is SVGIG (reference sequence). Written as DNA, the CDR3 is TGTGCCTGGAGAGCAGTAGGGTTCGGCACAGATACGCAGTATTTT. As protein: CAWRAVGFGTDTQYF.

V gene TRBV2 combines with J gene TRBJ2-2, with a tentative D call TRBD2 (7 bases). Trimming pared 7 bases from V and 1 base from J, leaving 13 bases between. Germline loops: CDR1 SNHLY, CDR2 FYNNEI. There are 15 residues in the CDR3. CDR3 in amino acids: CASNRGGLNTGELFF. Here the CDR3 DNA reads TGTGCCAGCAACCGCGGGGGCCTGAACACCGGGGAGCTGTTTTTT.

This clonotype was seen many times. The rearrangement links TRBV7-2 to TRBJ2-1; D gene unclear. This CDR3 spans 15 amino acids. In germline, CDR1 is SGHTA, CDR2 FQGNSA. V shed 1 base and J shed 0 bases, with 7 bases lying between them. The CDR3 is CASSLEVFSYNEQFF. For the CDR3, the DNA is TGTGCCAGCAGCTTAGAGGTTTTCTCCTACAATGAGCAGTTCTTC.

The gene calls are TRBV7-8 and TRBJ1-2; 7 bases match TRBD1. CDR1 and CDR2 from the germline V gene are SGHVS and FQNEAQ. The CDR3 contains 14 residues. The V gene end was trimmed by 4 bases and the J gene end by 4 bases; junction bases not matched to a gene: 6. CDR3 nucleotide sequence: TGTGCCAGCAGCTGGGGACAGTCGGGCTATGGCTACACCTTC. Its translation: CASSWGQSGYGYTF.

There are many counts of this clonotype. V usage is TRBV5-1 and J usage is TRBJ2-5; 9 positions agree with TRBD1. This CDR3 is built from 15 residues. Germline V CDR1 and CDR2: SGHRS, YFSETQ. The junction had 6 bases not matched to a gene; V was cut back by 4 bases and J by 2 bases. The CDR3, as DNA: TGCGCCAGCAGCCAACTCGGGACAGGGCAAGAGACCCAGTACTTC. Amino acid sequence: CASSQLGTGQETQYF.

The chain couples TRBV5-1 to TRBJ1-2; no reliable D call. The CDR3 sequence is 16 residues long. The germline V and J ends were trimmed by 4 bases and 2 bases, with 18 bases remaining between them. The V gene's germline CDR1 is SGHRS and CDR2 YFSETQ. CDR3 in amino acids: CASSPWRGPRNYGYTF. For the CDR3, the DNA is TGCGCCAGCAGCCCCTGGAGAGGGCCTCGGAACTATGGCTACACCTTC.

This clonotype turned up a few times. This rearrangement joins TRBV7-2 to TRBJ2-5, with 8 bases identical to TRBD2. V was clipped by 5 bases and J by 5 bases; unmatched bases: 10. CDR3 length: 15 residues. Germline V gene lookup returns CDR1 SGHTA and CDR2 FQGNSA. The CDR3 nucleotides read TGTGCCAGCAGCCTTATGAGCGGGGGTGAGGAGACCCAGTACTTC. It specifies CASSLMSGGEETQYF.

There are many counts of this clonotype. The chain employs TRBV7-2 and TRBJ2-1, with no clear D. Germline loops: CDR1 SGHTA, CDR2 FQGNSA. This CDR3 is built from 16 residues. V shed 4 bases and J shed 1 base, with 14 bases lying between them. CDR3 in amino acids: CASSSLVRVSYNEQFF. CDR3 in DNA: TGTGCCAGCAGCTCTTTGGTGCGCGTGTCCTACAATGAGCAGTTCTTC.

This clonotype was seen a handful of times. This CDR3 reads CSAPRGQGRGNTEAFF. The CDR3 nucleotides read TGCAGTGCCCCCAGGGGACAGGGTAGAGGGAACACTGAAGCTTTCTTT. The gene calls are TRBV20-1 and TRBJ1-1; 9 nucleotides agree with TRBD1. V lost 6 bases and J lost 1; bases outside the gene matches: 12. This CDR3 is built from 16 residues. Germline-derived CDR1 and CDR2 are DFQATT and SNEGSKA (reference sequence).

The sample holds a few counts of this clonotype. The chain joins TRBV20-1 to TRBJ2-2; D remains unclear. Trimming pared 3 bases from V and 7 bases from J, leaving 12 bases between. Germline CDR1 DFQATT, CDR2 SNEGSKA (reference sequence). The CDR3 covers 13 residues. The CDR3 region has the DNA TGCAGTGCTAGGACTTTGTCTGTCGGGGAGCTGTTTTTT. Translating it yields CSARTLSVGELFF.

The V gene is TRBV20-1, the J gene TRBJ2-3, with TRBD2 identical over 11 bases. This CDR3 region has 16 residues. V shed 0 bases and J 6 bases; nucleotides not matched to a gene: 8. Germline V CDR1 and CDR2: DFQATT, SNEGSKA (reference sequence). CDR3 coding DNA: TGCAGTGCTAGAGAAAGTAGCGGGGGGGTGTATGATACGCAGTATTTT. It encodes CSARESSGGVYDTQYF.

This clonotype has at least ten counts. The chain links TRBV11-2 to TRBJ2-4; D call uncertain. Germline lookup yields CDR1 SGHAT and CDR2 FQNNGV. V was clipped by 8 bases and J by 4 bases, with 15 bases between them. CDR3 length: 14 residues. CDR3 nucleotide sequence: TGTGCCAGCGGTTACCTGGACGGAAAAAACATTCAGTACTTC. Translating it yields CASGYLDGKNIQYF. Combining the CDR3 with reference TRBV11-2 and TRBJ2-4 gives the whole variable domain EAGVAQSPRYKIIEKRQSVAFWCNPISGHATLYWYQQILGQGPKLLIQFQNNGVVDDSQLPKDRFSAERLKGVDSTLKIQPAKLEDSAVYLCASGYLDGKNIQYFGAGTRLSVL.

This clonotype turned up a few times. The rearrangement joins TRBV7-2 to TRBJ2-4; D is ambiguous. The CDR3 totals 13 residues. Trimming cost V 1 base and J 9 bases, with 10 bases left between them. CDR1 is SGHTA and CDR2 is FQGNSA in the germline V gene. Here the CDR3 DNA reads TGTGCCAGCAGCTTAGAACAGTTTGGCATTCAGTACTTC. As protein: CASSLEQFGIQYF.

The chain couples TRBV15 to TRBJ2-5; a weak D match, TRBD1 (5 bases). Germline V gives CDR1 LNHNV, CDR2 YYDKDF (reference sequence). The CDR3 runs to 12 residues. Trimming left V 3 bases short and J 5 bases short, with 7 bases between. Here the CDR3 DNA reads TGTGCCACCAGCAGGAACAGGGAGACCCAGTACTTC. Translation gives CATSRNRETQYF.

A few counts support this clonotype. V and J are TRBV4-1 and TRBJ2-3, with TRBD2 identical over 8 bases. This CDR3 has 15 residues. Germline values: CDR1 MGHRA, CDR2 YSYEKL. After removal of 1 base from V and 4 bases from J, the junction contained 4 bases not matched to a gene. For the CDR3, the DNA is TGCGCCAGCAGCCAAGCGGGGGGGCGGCCAGATACGCAGTATTTT. Translation: CASSQAGGRPDTQYF.